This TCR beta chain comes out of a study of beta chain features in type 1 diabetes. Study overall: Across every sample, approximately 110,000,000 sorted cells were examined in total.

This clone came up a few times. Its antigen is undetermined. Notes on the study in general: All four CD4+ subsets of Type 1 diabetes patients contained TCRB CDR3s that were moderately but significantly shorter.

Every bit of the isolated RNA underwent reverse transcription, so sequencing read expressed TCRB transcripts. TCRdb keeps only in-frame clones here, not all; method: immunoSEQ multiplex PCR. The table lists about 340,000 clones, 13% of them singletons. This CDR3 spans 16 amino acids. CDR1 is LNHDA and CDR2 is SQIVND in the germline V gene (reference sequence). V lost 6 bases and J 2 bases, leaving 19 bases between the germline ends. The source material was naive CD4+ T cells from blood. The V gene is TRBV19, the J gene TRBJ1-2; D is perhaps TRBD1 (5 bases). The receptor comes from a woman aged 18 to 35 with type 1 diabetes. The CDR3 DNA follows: TGTGCCAGTAGCCTGAAGGCCAGGGCTGCGAACTATGGCTACACCTTC. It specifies CASSLKARAANYGYTF.